Presented here are 14 T cell receptor beta chains from one specimen sequenced in a study of regulatory T cells in long-lasting Graves disease. Libraries of TCR beta came from iRepertoire HTBI primers plus Arm-PCR of CDR3 regions. TCRdb ran MiXCR on the multiplex PCR reads and lists one entry per CDR3 protein. Of around 250,000 distinct CDR3 sequences listed, around 19% are singletons. The time point was: newly diagnosed GD, antithyroid drugs for less than 3 months. The TCR library was made from RNA that had been extracted from PBMCs in TRIzol. A further study also used this sample, focusing on T cells in Graves' hyperthyroidism and ophthalmopathy.

Specimen: peripheral blood mononuclear cells (PBMCs), collected at new diagnosis, from a patient treated with antithyroid drugs. The receptors stem from a woman in her twenties or thirties with Graves disease.

This clonotype was counted at least ten times. This chain joins TRBV6-2 or TRBV6-3 and TRBJ1-5; 7 bases are a match to TRBD1. CDR3 length equals 18 residues. Per germline, CDR1 MNHEY and CDR2 SVGEGT. V gave up 5 bases and J gave up 2 bases; unmatched junction bases: 15. The CDR3 sequence is CASSKAATGFLRNQPQHF. Written as DNA, the CDR3 is TGTGCCAGCAGTAAGGCCGCGACAGGGTTTCTTCGCAATCAGCCCCAGCATTTT.

This clonotype was observed a few times. This chain uses TRBV6-1 with TRBJ2-5; D gene unclear. CDR1 and CDR2 (germline): MNHNS, SASEGT. The CDR3 has 13 residues. V was cut by 8 bases and J by 5 bases, with 15 bases left in between. CDR3 sequence (DNA): TGTGCCAGCCGAACGGGTATGGTCGAGACCCAGTACTTC. Translating gives CASRTGMVETQYF.

This clonotype was observed at least ten times. CDR3 region: CASRTDTQYF. The CDR3 DNA reads TGTGCCAGCAGGACAGATACGCAGTATTTT. This chain connects TRBV2 to TRBJ2-3, with D hard to call. The length of the CDR3 is 10 residues. The ends were cut back, 6 bases at V and 3 bases at J, with 1 base in the middle. Germline V CDR1 and CDR2: SNHLY, FYNNEI.

At least ten counts were recorded for this clonotype. The chain couples TRBV9 to TRBJ2-7; TRBD1 agrees at 11 bases. This CDR3 comprises 16 residues. CDR1 is SGDLS, CDR2 YYNGEE, per germline. V lost 4 bases and J lost 5; bases outside the gene matches: 11. CDR3 nucleotide sequence: TGTGCCAGCAGCATCTCTCCCGGGACAGGGGGTGACGAGCAGTACTTC. Protein sequence: CASSISPGTGGDEQYF. The full variable domain, its missing parts supplied by reference TRBV9 and TRBJ2-7, is DSGVTQTPKHLITATGQRVTLRCSPRSGDLSVYWYQQSLDQGLQFLIQYYNGEERAKGNILERFSAQQFPDLHSELNLSSLELGDSALYFCASSISPGTGGDEQYFGPGTRLTVT.

There are many counts of this clonotype. This rearrangement joins TRBV2 to TRBJ2-2; TRBD2 aligns across 7 bases. After removal of 8 bases from V and 4 bases from J, the junction contained 16 bases not matched to a gene. CDR3 size: 17 residues. Germline loops: CDR1 SNHLY, CDR2 FYNNEI. CDR3 in amino acids: CASSRAGREVATGELFF. In DNA form, the CDR3 reads TGTGCCAGCTCCCGTGCAGGGAGGGAGGTAGCCACCGGGGAGCTGTTTTTT.

This clonotype was seen repeatedly, ten times or more. The V gene is TRBV6-1, the J gene TRBJ1-1; no firm D call. This CDR3 comprises 14 residues. Looked up from germline, CDR1 is MNHNS and CDR2 is SASEGT. V was pared by 1 base and J by 0 bases, with 6 bases between. CDR3 DNA: TGTGCCAGCAGTGAAGGACTGTTGAACACTGAAGCTTTCTTT. It is translated as CASSEGLLNTEAFF.

The chain uses TRBV10-3 and TRBJ2-3; D is ambiguous. The V gene lost 4 bases and the J gene lost 2 bases, with 10 bases spanning the gap. Per germline, CDR1 ENHRY and CDR2 SYGVKD. This CDR3 has 14 residues. CDR3 coding DNA: TGTGCCATCAGTGGGTCACCCCCCACAGATACGCAGTATTTT. It encodes CAISGSPPTDTQYF.

This clonotype was observed at least ten times. The chain recombines TRBV20-1 with TRBJ2-5; tentatively, D is TRBD2 (6 bases). Trimming removed 7 bases at V and 1 base at J, with 13 bases between. Looked up from germline, CDR1 is DFQATT and CDR2 is SNEGSKA (reference sequence). The CDR3 runs to 13 residues. The CDR3 region has the DNA TGCAGTGGGCGGGGCCGCCTCCAAGAGACCCAGTACTTC. This sequence encodes CSGRGRLQETQYF.

This clonotype appeared many times. The genes are TRBV2 and TRBJ2-1; 7 bases are shared with TRBD2. The CDR3 is made up of 17 amino acids. The J segment lost 6 bases and the V segment lost 2 bases, leaving 13 bases of the junction unmatched. Per germline, CDR1 SNHLY and CDR2 FYNNEI. The CDR3, as DNA: TGTGCCAGCAGTGAAAGAGGCAGCGGGATGGAGCGCAATGAGCAGTTCTTC. Protein: CASSERGSGMERNEQFF. Full variable domain (remainder filled in from reference TRBV2 and TRBJ2-1): EPEVTQTPSHQVTQMGQEVILRCVPISNHLYFYWYRQILGQKVEFLVSFYNNEISEKSEIFDDQFSVERPDGSNFTLKIRSTKLEDSAMYFCASSERGSGMERNEQFFGPGTRLTVL.

On this clonotype itself: A junction boundary mismatches the germline segment, possibly from a read error. The V and J genes are TRBV5-1 and TRBJ2-3; 11 nucleotides line up with TRBD2. The V gene's germline CDR1 is SGHRS and CDR2 YFSETQ. The CDR3 contains 15 residues. CDR3 sequence reads: CASSDPSGGQIKQYF. DNA for the CDR3: TGTGCCAGCAGCGACCCTAGCGGGGGGCAAATCAAGCAGTATTTT.

This clonotype was seen repeatedly, ten times or more. The chain recombines TRBV5-5 with TRBJ1-2; D call uncertain. The CDR3 extends over 15 amino acids. Trimming stripped 0 bases from V and 7 bases from J, with 16 bases between. Germline V gene data show CDR1 as SGHKS and CDR2 as YYEKEE (reference sequence). In DNA, the CDR3 is TGTGCCAGCAGCTTGGGGTCTCGTGTCGGGCCTGGCTACACCTTC. Protein product: CASSLGSRVGPGYTF.

This clonotype has ten or more counts. The chain is built from TRBV12-3 or TRBV12-4 and TRBJ2-1; no firm D call. Trimming stripped 6 bases from V and 4 bases from J, with 13 bases between. The CDR3 consists of 14 residues. The CDR3 DNA follows: TGTGCCAGCAGGCCCGACTTATTTTACAATGAGCAGTTCTTC. It translates to CASRPDLFYNEQFF.

This clonotype was counted ten times or more. In nucleotides, the CDR3 is TGTGCCAGCAGTTTAGGGTCCCTGCGGAGTGTGAACACTGAAGCTTTCTTT. Protein sequence: CASSLGSLRSVNTEAFF. V and J are TRBV12-3 or TRBV12-4 and TRBJ1-1; D call uncertain. V was clipped by 1 base and J by 0 bases, with 15 bases between them. The CDR3 is made up of 17 amino acids.

This clonotype was seen once. The chain joins TRBV2 to TRBJ2-3; the match to TRBD1 covers 8 bases. The germline V gene encodes CDR1 SNHLY and CDR2 FYNNEI. V trimming: 6 bases; J trimming: 3 bases; junction bases outside the gene matches: 11. This CDR3 has 16 residues. This chain's CDR3 is CASSKGTGRGTDTQYF. In DNA, the CDR3 is TGTGCCAGCAGCAAAGGGACAGGCAGAGGGACAGATACGCAGTATTTT.